Following are 29 T cell receptor beta chains from one sample sequenced in a study of T cell responses to AZD1222 COVID-19 vaccine. TCRdb's copy holds only in-frame clones and misses some; the assay was immunoSEQ multiplex PCR. Counted here are roughly 55,000 clones, 80% to 90% occurring once; the ten biggest clones make up approximately 2%. The sequencing here drew on peripheral blood, taken on day 0 of AZD1222 vaccination. Every receptor here comes from an adult in good health.

The chain combines TRBV5-1 with TRBJ2-1; the D is unclear. The length of the CDR3 is 18 residues. Germline-derived CDR1 and CDR2 are SGHRS and YFSETQ. V lost 0 bases and J 0 bases, leaving 16 bases between the germline ends. CDR3 DNA: TGCGCCAGCAGCTTGGCCATAGATAGCAGCTACTCCTACAATGAGCAGTTCTTC. This encodes CASSLAIDSSYSYNEQFF.

This rearrangement joins TRBV27 to TRBJ2-3; 7 positions agree with TRBD2. Germline CDR1 reads MNHEY; CDR2 reads SMNVEV (reference sequence). V was pared by 6 bases and J by 3 bases, with 9 bases of the junction left unmatched. The CDR3 runs to 15 residues. DNA of the CDR3: TGTGCCAGCAGCCCCCAGGACGGGAGGACAGATACGCAGTATTTT. Translating gives CASSPQDGRTDTQYF.

V gene TRBV3-1 (or the pseudogene TRBV3-2) combines with J gene TRBJ1-5, with D possibly TRBD1 on 6 matching bases. Germline loops: CDR1 LGHDT, CDR2 YNNKEL (reference sequence). The CDR3 is made up of 13 amino acids. With 1 base removed from V and 11 bases from J, the gap between germline ends came to 12 bases. The CDR3 protein is CASSQVGGMAQHF. DNA of the CDR3: TGTGCCAGCAGCCAAGTAGGGGGTATGGCCCAGCATTTT.

The genes are TRBV14 and TRBJ2-2; D may be TRBD2 (5 bases). The V end lost 1 base, the J end lost 7 bases, and 10 bases lay between the germline ends. CDR1 is SGHDN, CDR2 FVKESK, per germline. There are 14 residues in the CDR3. CDR3 in DNA: TGTGCCAGCAGCCAAGTCCCGGGGAACGGGGAGCTGTTTTTT. It encodes CASSQVPGNGELFF.

The table lists this clone with a count of one. The chain is built from TRBV11-2 and TRBJ2-1; the match to TRBD2 covers 9 bases. CDR3 length: 18 residues. The V and J ends lost 0 bases and 7 bases, in that order; junction bases with no gene match: 13. Germline CDR1 is SGHAT and CDR2 is FQNNGV. CDR3 protein: CASSLEPWGGLAGNEQFF. For the CDR3, the DNA is TGTGCCAGCAGCTTAGAGCCCTGGGGCGGGCTAGCGGGAAATGAGCAGTTCTTC.

The chain carries TRBV13 and TRBJ2-3, with 10 bases aligning to TRBD2. The CDR3 is 15 amino acids. The germline gives CDR1 PRHDT, CDR2 FYEKMQ (reference sequence). V lost 3 bases and J lost 5; bases outside the gene matches: 5. CDR3 residues: CASSLGLARIDTQYF. The CDR3 bases are TGTGCCAGCAGCTTGGGACTAGCGCGGATAGATACGCAGTATTTT.

This clone was detected only once. This chain links TRBV27 with TRBJ2-5, with D unclear. With 6 bases removed from V and 5 bases from J, the gap between germline ends came to 13 bases. CDR3 length: 13 residues. The germline V gene encodes CDR1 MNHEY and CDR2 SMNVEV (reference sequence). CDR3 protein: CASRWNLGETQYF. CDR3 nucleotide sequence: TGTGCCAGCAGATGGAACTTGGGGGAGACCCAGTACTTC.

The chain is built from TRBV24-1 and TRBJ2-1, with 11 bases lining up with TRBD1. Germline lookup yields CDR1 KGHDR and CDR2 SFDVKD. The V segment lost 4 bases and the J segment 6 bases; nucleotides outside the gene matches: 7. This CDR3 spans 16 amino acids. The CDR3 is CATSDEAGTGGNEQFF. The CDR3 DNA follows: TGTGCCACCAGTGACGAAGCCGGGACAGGGGGCAATGAGCAGTTCTTC.

J is TRBJ2-1 and V is TRBV15; 8 bases are a match to TRBD2. The length of the CDR3 is 17 residues. Unmatched junction bases numbered 15, after V lost 4 bases and J lost 7 bases. The V gene's germline CDR1 is LNHNV and CDR2 YYDKDF (reference sequence). CDR3 loop: CATSISGRRVRGNEQFF. In DNA form, the CDR3 reads TGTGCCACCAGCATCAGCGGGAGAAGGGTTCGTGGGAATGAGCAGTTCTTC.

V is TRBV2 and J is TRBJ1-5; D is undetermined. This CDR3 spans 15 amino acids. The germline V and J ends were trimmed by 4 bases and 4 bases, with 14 bases remaining between them. The germline V gene encodes CDR1 SNHLY and CDR2 FYNNEI. The CDR3 is CASSGLWQENQPQHF. DNA of the CDR3: TGTGCCAGCAGTGGGCTCTGGCAGGAAAATCAGCCCCAGCATTTT.

The chain couples TRBV28 to TRBJ1-1; D is possibly TRBD1 (5 bases). Trimming took off 6 bases at V and 6 bases at J, with 8 bases between the two ends. Germline loops: CDR1 MDHEN, CDR2 SYDVKM. CDR3 length equals 11 residues. DNA for the CDR3: TGTGCCAGCAGGGGGCGACCTGAAGCTTTCTTT. Residues: CASRGRPEAFF.

This chain links TRBV10-3 with TRBJ1-6; 7 nucleotides line up with TRBD1. CDR1 ENHRY and CDR2 SYGVKD come from the germline V gene. This CDR3 region has 13 residues. V gave up 6 bases and J gave up 7 bases; unmatched junction bases: 3. The CDR3 region is CAIRGQPNSPLHF. CDR3 coding DNA: TGTGCCATCAGGGGACAGCCGAATTCACCCCTCCACTTT.

This chain links TRBV28 with TRBJ1-5, with 7 bases aligning to TRBD1. The CDR3 runs 17 residues. CDR1 is MDHEN and CDR2 is SYDVKM in the germline V gene. Trimming cost V 5 bases and J 0 bases; bases outside gene matches: 10. CDR3 sequence: CASSPRRDSYSNQPQHF. In DNA, the CDR3 is TGTGCCAGCAGTCCCAGACGGGACAGTTATAGCAATCAGCCCCAGCATTTT.

The chain joins TRBV29-1 to TRBJ2-2; 7 bases agree with TRBD2. The CDR3 is 15 residues long. V lost 0 bases to trimming and J lost 6 bases; unmatched junction nucleotides: 7. Germline CDR1 is SQVTM and CDR2 is ANQGSEA. The CDR3 sequence is CSVEESRTSSGELFF. In nucleotides, the CDR3 is TGCAGCGTTGAAGAAAGCAGGACTAGTTCCGGGGAGCTGTTTTTT.

The J gene is TRBJ1-5, the V gene TRBV2, with D maybe TRBD1 (5 bases). Germline V gene data show CDR1 as SNHLY and CDR2 as FYNNEI. V lost 4 bases and J lost 9, with 19 bases in between. The length of the CDR3 is 15 residues. The CDR3: CASSGDRTPWGPQHF. CDR3 DNA sequence: TGTGCCAGCAGTGGGGACCGGACCCCCTGGGGGCCCCAGCATTTT.

The chain couples TRBV5-1 to TRBJ2-2; 8 nucleotides line up with TRBD1. CDR3 length: 15 amino acids. Looked up from germline, CDR1 is SGHRS and CDR2 is YFSETQ. Trimming took 4 bases from V and 6 from J; bases not matched to a gene: 8. CDR3 residues: CASSAGQVGAGELFF. CDR3 DNA: TGCGCCAGCAGCGCGGGACAGGTCGGGGCCGGGGAGCTGTTTTTT.

In this sample, this clone turned up once. V and J are TRBV5-1 and TRBJ2-7; 11 bases are shared with TRBD2. Trimming at V came to 1 base and at J to 6 bases, leaving 6 bases not matched to a gene. The CDR3 has 15 residues. Germline values: CDR1 SGHRS, CDR2 YFSETQ. The CDR3 DNA sequence: TGCGCCAGCAGCTTGTCACTAGCGGGAGATCGCGAGCAGTACTTC. Residues: CASSLSLAGDREQYF.

The rearrangement uses TRBV27 and TRBJ2-7; no firm D call. The germline gives CDR1 MNHEY, CDR2 SMNVEV (reference sequence). This CDR3 contains 13 residues. Trimming shortened V by 3 bases and J by 1 base, and 7 bases separated the two germline ends. This chain's CDR3 is CASSFKESYEQYF. The DNA of the CDR3 is TGTGCCAGCAGTTTCAAGGAATCCTACGAGCAGTACTTC.

V is TRBV7-2 and J is TRBJ1-5; D is possibly TRBD1 (6 bases). CDR1 SGHTA and CDR2 FQGNSA come from the germline V gene. Trimming cost V 2 bases and J 0 bases, with 11 bases left between them. The length of the CDR3 is 16 residues. The CDR3 here is CASSLRGDYSNQPQHF. The CDR3 DNA sequence: TGTGCCAGCAGCTTAAGGGGGGACTATAGCAATCAGCCCCAGCATTTT.

The chain combines TRBV30 with TRBJ1-5; D remains ambiguous. Germline CDR1 is GTSNPN and CDR2 is SVGIG (reference sequence). V gave up 3 bases and J gave up 5 bases, with 8 bases separating them. The CDR3 is 12 amino acids. The CDR3, as DNA: TGTGCCTGGAGCTTCGAGGATCAGCCCCAGCATTTT. Translated: CAWSFEDQPQHF.

This clone has a handful of counts. The chain combines TRBV4-1 with TRBJ2-1; D not certain. CDR3 length: 13 amino acids. Per germline, CDR1 MGHRA and CDR2 YSYEKL. Trimming took off 0 bases at V and 13 bases at J, with 13 bases between the two ends. The CDR3 reads CASSQDLRSNQFF. The CDR3 DNA sequence: TGCGCCAGCAGCCAAGATCTTAGATCTAATCAGTTCTTC.

This sequence joins TRBV12-5 and TRBJ1-6, with D maybe TRBD1 (5 bases). Germline V gene lookup returns CDR1 LGHNT and CDR2 FRNRAP. CDR3 length: 19 residues. The V end was cut by 3 bases, the J end by 6 bases, with 24 bases between. The chain's CDR3 is CASGFPPVVEGEGNSPLHF. CDR3 DNA: TGTGCTAGTGGTTTTCCCCCCGTCGTGGAAGGGGAGGGTAATTCACCCCTCCACTTT.

This clone was counted only a few times. The chain carries TRBV27 and TRBJ2-7; D gene uncertain. Germline V gene lookup returns CDR1 MNHEY and CDR2 SMNVEV (reference sequence). The CDR3 consists of 14 residues. The ends were cut back, 5 bases at V and 2 bases at J, with 13 bases in the middle. CDR3 sequence: CASSPRIGPYEQYF. The DNA of the CDR3 is TGTGCCAGCAGTCCCCGTATTGGACCCTACGAGCAGTACTTC.

The chain is built from TRBV27 and TRBJ1-1, with D perhaps TRBD1 (5 bases). Germline V gene data show CDR1 as MNHEY and CDR2 as SMNVEV (reference sequence). Trimming took 6 bases from V and 0 from J, leaving 11 bases between them. The CDR3 spans 14 residues. CDR3 DNA: TGTGCCAGCAGCAAGCAGGGTATGAACACTGAAGCTTTCTTT. This codes for CASSKQGMNTEAFF.

The chain combines TRBV3-1 (or the pseudogene TRBV3-2) with TRBJ1-1; no firm D call. The CDR3 spans 12 residues. V lost 1 base and J 7 bases, leaving 7 bases between the germline ends. Germline-derived CDR1 and CDR2 are LGHDT and YNNKEL (reference sequence). CDR3 amino acids: CASSQGEGEAFF. CDR3 coding DNA: TGTGCCAGCAGCCAAGGTGAAGGTGAAGCTTTCTTT.

The genes are TRBV25-1 and TRBJ1-2; TRBD1 agrees at 11 bases. Germline V lookup: CDR1 MGHDK, CDR2 SYGVNS. The CDR3 consists of 16 residues. With V trimmed by 4 bases and J by 4 bases, 8 bases remained unmatched. CDR3 loop: CASSGTGGLAFYGYTF. CDR3 DNA sequence: TGTGCCAGCAGTGGGACAGGGGGCCTGGCCTTCTATGGCTACACCTTC.

The table lists this clone with a count of one. V gene TRBV5-4 combines with J gene TRBJ2-3, with a tentative D call TRBD2 (5 bases). The germline V and J ends were trimmed by 3 bases and 5 bases, with 13 bases remaining between them. The CDR3 has 14 amino acids. CDR1 and CDR2 (germline): SGHNT, YYREEE (reference sequence). The CDR3, as DNA: TGTGCCAGCAGCTCCCCTCTGGCGGGAGATACGCAGTATTTT. Translation gives CASSSPLAGDTQYF.

The chain carries TRBV7-9 and TRBJ2-1, with 11 bases that match TRBD2. CDR1 and CDR2 from the germline V gene are SEHNR and FQNEAQ (reference sequence). V gave up 3 bases and J gave up 6 bases; unmatched junction bases: 4. This CDR3 spans 15 amino acids. The CDR3 DNA is TGTGCCAGCAGCTTGGGACTAGCGGACGGCAATGAGCAGTTCTTC. Its protein is CASSLGLADGNEQFF.

This clone was seen a single time. The rearrangement links TRBV7-9 to TRBJ2-6; D is unresolved. This CDR3 is 15 amino acids long. Trimming left V 3 bases short and J 4 bases short, with 10 bases between. CDR1 is SEHNR and CDR2 is FQNEAQ in the germline V gene (reference sequence). CDR3 coding DNA: TGTGCCAGCAGCTTCGGAGTCGGGGGGGCCAACGTCCTGACTTTC. As protein: CASSFGVGGANVLTF.